These 3 T cell receptor beta chains share one sample of origin, sequenced in a study of T cells in narcolepsy. Sequenced by immunoSEQ multiplex PCR; TCRdb stores in-frame clones only, minus some. The data contain around 20,000 clones, roughly four fifths of them singletons. Sequencing input: memory (CD45RA-) CD4+ T cells from blood. The source of these receptors is a human donor in good health.

The genes are TRBV9 and TRBJ1-2; tentatively, D is TRBD1 (6 bases). The CDR3 loop spans 13 amino acids. V lost 5 bases and J lost 1, with 9 bases in between. Germline V gene data show CDR1 as SGDLS and CDR2 as YYNGEE. CDR3 residues: CASRADSNYGYTF. CDR3 DNA sequence: TGTGCCAGCAGAGCGGACAGTAACTATGGCTACACCTTC.

This clone was seen once. The chain uses TRBV7-9 and TRBJ1-2, with D perhaps matching TRBD1 (5 bases). Deletions cut 5 bases from V and 8 bases from J, with 9 bases between. Germline CDR1 is SEHNR and CDR2 is FQNEAQ (reference sequence). This CDR3 region has 11 residues. The CDR3 DNA reads TGTGCCAGCAGCCCACGACAGGGCTACACCTTC. Protein: CASSPRQGYTF.

The rearrangement joins TRBV2 to TRBJ2-1, with unresolved D. CDR1 and CDR2 (germline): SNHLY, FYNNEI. This CDR3 region has 12 residues. Trimming shortened V by 7 bases and J by 9 bases, and 13 bases separated the two germline ends. The DNA of the CDR3 is TGTGCCAGCATGGGTTACAAACCTGAGCAGTTCTTC. Protein sequence: CASMGYKPEQFF.